The 27 T cell receptor beta chains listed next were all sequenced from one sample in a study of identical twins. TCRdb called the 5' RACE reads again in MiXCR, with one record for every CDR3 protein. The data hold fewer than 250,000 distinct CDR3 sequences, with around a tenth observed a single time. The sequencing sample was made of memory (CD45RO+) T cells sorted from blood. These TCRs come from a woman aged 18-35 years in good health.

This clonotype was counted a few times. V usage is TRBV7-9 and J usage is TRBJ2-3; the D gene is possibly TRBD2 (5 bases). Trimming removed 5 bases at V and 2 bases at J, with 14 bases between. Germline assignment: CDR1 SEHNR and CDR2 FQNEAQ (reference sequence). This CDR3 comprises 15 residues. The CDR3 DNA is TGTGCCAGCAGCCTCGGAACGGGGAACACAGATACGCAGTATTTT. Amino acid sequence: CASSLGTGNTDTQYF.

The rearrangement joins TRBV6-2 or TRBV6-3 to TRBJ2-1; 11 nucleotides agree with TRBD2. Germline-derived CDR1 and CDR2 are MNHEY and SVGEGT. This CDR3 contains 14 residues. V was pared by 5 bases and J by 8 bases, with 5 bases of the junction left unmatched. The CDR3: CASSTSGSGHEQFF. CDR3 nucleotides: TGTGCCAGCAGTACTAGCGGGAGCGGGCATGAGCAGTTCTTC.

This sequence joins TRBV30 and TRBJ2-1; D is undetermined. Trimming took 3 bases from V and 9 from J, leaving 9 bases between them. Germline CDR1 is GTSNPN and CDR2 is SVGIG (reference sequence). The CDR3 has 11 residues. In DNA, the CDR3 is TGTGCCTGGAGCTGGTCCACTGAGCAGTTCTTC. Translation gives CAWSWSTEQFF.

Only a few counts were recorded for this clonotype. The chain joins TRBV4-1 to TRBJ2-3, with 7 bases that match TRBD2. Germline lookup yields CDR1 MGHRA and CDR2 YSYEKL. The ends lost 1 base at V and 5 bases at J; junction bases unmatched: 6. CDR3 size: 15 residues. The CDR3, as DNA: TGCGCCAGCAGCCAAGGTAGGGCTAGCGGAGATACGCAGTATTTT. Encoded protein: CASSQGRASGDTQYF.

Many counts were recorded for this clonotype. This CDR3 is CSARRGDRETQYF. The CDR3 nucleotides read TGCAGTGCTAGGCGGGGGGATAGAGAGACCCAGTACTTC. The chain recombines TRBV20-1 with TRBJ2-5, with 8 bases fitting TRBD2. This CDR3 has 13 amino acids. The V and J ends lost 3 bases and 4 bases, in that order; junction bases with no gene match: 4. Germline-derived CDR1 and CDR2 are DFQATT and SNEGSKA (reference sequence).

In its sample, this clonotype was seen many times. The chain is built from TRBV6-2 or TRBV6-3 and TRBJ1-2, with D unclear. The germline CDR1 and CDR2 sequences are MNHEY and SVGEGT. Deletions cut 5 bases from V and 6 bases from J, with 10 bases between. There are 12 residues in the CDR3. The CDR3 DNA sequence: TGTGCCAGCAGTGAGAGGGTCGATGGCTACACCTTC. This gives the protein CASSERVDGYTF.

This clonotype was seen ten or more times. The genes are TRBV7-2 and TRBJ1-1; D gene unclear. Germline lookup yields CDR1 SGHTA and CDR2 FQGNSA. The CDR3 runs to 15 residues. Trimming pared 1 base from V and 0 bases from J, leaving 9 bases between. In nucleotides, the CDR3 is TGTGCCAGCAGCTTAGGTTGGGTGATGAACACTGAAGCTTTCTTT. This codes for CASSLGWVMNTEAFF.

This clonotype was seen a handful of times. This rearrangement joins TRBV3-1 to TRBJ2-1; D is perhaps TRBD2 (7 bases). Trimming took 1 base from V and 7 from J, leaving 14 bases between them. The V gene's germline CDR1 is LGHDT and CDR2 YNNKEL (reference sequence). The CDR3 sequence is 15 residues long. The CDR3 DNA follows: TGTGCCAGCAGCCAAGGCAGGGGACTACAGAATGAGCAGTTCTTC. As protein: CASSQGRGLQNEQFF.

Ten or more counts support this clonotype. This chain connects TRBV5-5 to TRBJ2-2; no definite D call. The germline V gene has CDR1 SGHKS and CDR2 YYEKEE (reference sequence). The CDR3 contains 14 residues. V lost 5 bases and J 1 base, leaving 9 bases between the germline ends. The chain's CDR3 is CASRMDQNTGELFF. The CDR3 DNA is TGTGCCAGCAGGATGGACCAGAACACCGGGGAGCTGTTTTTT.

This clonotype has only a few counts. The chain couples TRBV12-3 or TRBV12-4 to TRBJ1-2; D is unclear. With 6 bases removed from V and 4 bases from J, the gap between germline ends came to 12 bases. The CDR3 is made up of 13 amino acids. CDR3 sequence reads: CASSPGEGYGYTF. The DNA for the CDR3 is TGTGCCAGCAGCCCCGGGGAGGGCTATGGCTACACCTTC.

This clonotype was counted a few times. The J gene is TRBJ2-1, the V gene TRBV6-2 or TRBV6-3; tentative D call: TRBD2 (6 bases). Trimming pared 11 bases from V and 8 bases from J, leaving 19 bases between. The CDR3 spans 13 residues. Germline V gives CDR1 MNHEY, CDR2 SVGEGT. CDR3 bases: TGTGCCTGCTCGGGACTGACTTCTGATGAGCAGTTCTTC. Translation gives CACSGLTSDEQFF.

This clonotype was recorded many times. This rearrangement joins TRBV7-9 to TRBJ2-3, with unresolved D. The germline V gene encodes CDR1 SEHNR and CDR2 FQNEAQ (reference sequence). The germline V and J ends were trimmed by 3 bases and 6 bases, with 4 bases remaining between them. This CDR3 region has 11 residues. CDR3 DNA: TGTGCCAGCAGCTTCAAGGATACGCAGTATTTT. It is translated as CASSFKDTQYF.

This clonotype was detected many times. The chain combines TRBV30 with TRBJ2-7; D remains unclear. The CDR3 is made up of 11 amino acids. The germline V gene encodes CDR1 GTSNPN and CDR2 SVGIG (reference sequence). In nucleotides, the CDR3 is TGTACTTCGGGTCGGAGCTACGAGCAGTACTTC. Its protein product is CTSGRSYEQYF.

This clonotype was found a few times. The chain joins TRBV5-1 to TRBJ2-7; possible D gene TRBD2, 5 bases. The V gene lost 0 bases and the J gene lost 4 bases, with 14 bases spanning the gap. Germline lookup yields CDR1 SGHRS and CDR2 YFSETQ. This CDR3 comprises 15 residues. For the CDR3, the DNA is TGCGCCAGCAGCTTGGCATCCAGCGGACGGTACGAGCAGTACTTC. Amino acids: CASSLASSGRYEQYF.

This chain links TRBV7-6 with TRBJ2-7; D not certain. Germline values: CDR1 SGHVS, CDR2 FNYEAQ. This CDR3 has 14 residues. Trimming took off 1 base at V and 6 bases at J, with 13 bases between the two ends. The CDR3 region is CASSLDFSLPEQYF. CDR3 nucleotide sequence: TGTGCCAGCAGCTTAGACTTCAGTTTACCCGAGCAGTACTTC.

The rearrangement joins TRBV6-5 to TRBJ2-7; D gene unclear. V was trimmed by 2 bases and J by 4 bases, leaving 18 bases between them. Germline CDR1 reads MNHEY; CDR2 reads SVGAGI. This CDR3 comprises 16 residues. The CDR3 loop reads CASSYGAAVKSYEQYF. The DNA of the CDR3 is TGTGCCAGCAGTTACGGCGCAGCCGTGAAGAGTTACGAGCAGTACTTC.

This sequence joins TRBV19 and TRBJ2-3, with D tentatively TRBD1 (6 bases). This CDR3 is 13 amino acids long. Germline CDR1 is LNHDA and CDR2 is SQIVND (reference sequence). Trimming pared 6 bases from V and 3 bases from J, leaving 10 bases between. Here the CDR3 DNA reads TGTGCCAGTAGCCGGGGACAAACAGATACGCAGTATTTT. It specifies CASSRGQTDTQYF. Variable domain in full (rest from reference TRBV19 and TRBJ2-3): DGGITQSPKYLFRKEGQNVTLSCEQNLNHDAMYWYRQDPGQGLRLIYYSQIVNDFQKGDIAEGYSVSREKKESFPLTVTSAQKNPTAFYLCASSRGQTDTQYFGPGTRLTVL.

The V call is TRBV20-1, the J call TRBJ1-5, with 7 bases identical to TRBD1. This CDR3 is 13 amino acids long. V gave up 3 bases and J gave up 3 bases; unmatched junction bases: 2. Germline V CDR1 and CDR2: DFQATT, SNEGSKA (reference sequence). The CDR3 protein is CSASGQVNQPQHF. The CDR3 DNA sequence: TGCAGTGCTAGCGGACAGGTCAATCAGCCCCAGCATTTT.

This clonotype has more than one count but fewer than ten. This chain joins TRBV6-2 or TRBV6-3 and TRBJ2-7; 9 positions match TRBD2. V shed 5 bases and J 3 bases; nucleotides not matched to a gene: 11. The CDR3 length is 16 residues. Germline V gene sequence: CDR1 MNHEY, CDR2 SVGEGT. CDR3 DNA sequence: TGTGCCAGCAGTCGACCGGGAGGTAGCGGGAGCTACGAGCAGTACTTC. Protein: CASSRPGGSGSYEQYF.

The chain employs TRBV6-5 and TRBJ1-1; 9 bases agree with TRBD1. The CDR3 is 15 residues long. The V gene end was trimmed by 4 bases and the J gene end by 6 bases; junction bases not matched to a gene: 9. Germline CDR1 MNHEY, CDR2 SVGAGI. The CDR3 DNA reads as TGTGCCAGCAGTTCCGTACGGACAGGGGTACCTGAAGCTTTCTTT. Translating it yields CASSSVRTGVPEAFF.

This clonotype was seen a handful of times. V is TRBV20-1 and J is TRBJ2-1, with 9 nucleotides matching TRBD2. Germline V CDR1 and CDR2: DFQATT, SNEGSKA (reference sequence). The junction had 13 bases not matched to a gene; V was cut back by 5 bases and J by 2 bases. The CDR3 is 17 residues long. The CDR3: CSAPIFGAGGPYNEQFF. The CDR3 DNA reads TGCAGTGCTCCTATCTTCGGAGCGGGAGGCCCCTACAATGAGCAGTTCTTC.

In its sample, this clonotype was seen a few times. V and J are TRBV7-2 and TRBJ2-1; either TRBD1 or TRBD2 may fit D (5 bases each). CDR3 length: 14 amino acids. The germline V and J ends were trimmed by 9 bases and 5 bases, with 17 bases remaining between them. Germline CDR1 and CDR2: SGHTA and FQGNSA. CDR3 residues: CASLMSGRHNEQFF. CDR3 nucleotide sequence: TGTGCCAGTTTAATGTCGGGACGACACAATGAGCAGTTCTTC. Looking up the rest from reference TRBV7-2 and TRBJ2-1 gives the full variable domain: GAGVSQSPSNKVTEKGKDVELRCDPISGHTALYWYRQSLGQGLEFLIYFQGNSAPDKSGLPSDRFSAERTGGSVSTLTIQRTQQEDSAVYLCASLMSGRHNEQFFGPGTRLTVL.

This clonotype was seen only a few times. This sequence joins TRBV7-9 and TRBJ1-4, with 9 bases fitting TRBD1. Trimming at V came to 4 bases and at J to 8 bases, leaving 11 bases not matched to a gene. Per the germline V gene, CDR1 is SEHNR and CDR2 is FQNEAQ (reference sequence). The length of the CDR3 is 16 residues. Here the CDR3 reads CASSYGQGSNREKLFF. The CDR3 DNA reads TGTGCCAGCAGCTACGGACAGGGGTCAAACCGGGAAAAACTGTTTTTT.

This clonotype was counted only a few times. This chain links TRBV7-2 with TRBJ2-5, with 7 bases lining up with TRBD2. Germline V lookup: CDR1 SGHTA, CDR2 FQGNSA. V was clipped by 5 bases and J by 7 bases; unmatched bases: 13. The CDR3 covers 15 residues. The CDR3 DNA follows: TGTGCCAGCAGCCTGGCTGGACTAGACGGTGGGACCCAGTACTTC. Translated, it gives CASSLAGLDGGTQYF.

The chain is built from TRBV5-1 and TRBJ2-3, with 7 bases that match TRBD2. The V gene end was trimmed by 2 bases and the J gene end by 0 bases; junction bases not matched to a gene: 3. The V gene's germline CDR1 is SGHRS and CDR2 YFSETQ. The CDR3 is 15 residues long. For the CDR3, the DNA is TGCGCCAGCAGCTTCCGGGGGGATAGCACAGATACGCAGTATTTT. It encodes CASSFRGDSTDTQYF.

This clonotype was observed at least ten times. The chain has TRBV29-1 and TRBJ2-7; 8 nucleotides agree with TRBD1. The germline CDR1 and CDR2 sequences are SQVTM and ANQGSEA. V trimming: 6 bases; J trimming: 4 bases; junction bases outside the gene matches: 8. The CDR3 contains 13 residues. The CDR3 loop is CSVASGTGYEQYF. The DNA of the CDR3 is TGCAGCGTGGCCTCCGGGACAGGATACGAGCAGTACTTC.

The sample holds a few counts of this clonotype. This sequence joins TRBV18 and TRBJ1-2; 7 bases align to TRBD1. This CDR3 comprises 13 residues. V lost 3 bases and J lost 5; bases outside the gene matches: 3. The germline V gene encodes CDR1 KGHSH and CDR2 LQKENI. The CDR3 reads CASSPTGEYGYTF. DNA for the CDR3: TGTGCCAGCTCACCTACAGGGGAGTATGGCTACACCTTC.